This T cell receptor (beta chain) emerged from a study of blood T cell repertoires in COVID-19. Some clones are missing from TCRdb's copy, which holds only in-frame ones; the method was immunoSEQ multiplex PCR. This table has about 65,000 clones, approximately 80% appearing once. The sample consisted of peripheral blood. This clonotype was obtained from a man aged 80 or over with acute or convalescent COVID-19.

CDR3 DNA: TGTGCCAGCAGCTTAGGAGGGTTGGTCAATGAGCAGTTCTTC. It yields the protein CASSLGGLVNEQFF. This chain links TRBV11-3 with TRBJ2-1; possibly TRBD2 for D (5 bases). This CDR3 has 14 amino acids. Germline loops: CDR1 SGHNT, CDR2 YENEEA. V was cut by 1 base and J by 6 bases, with 10 bases left in between.